This T cell receptor (beta chain) was documented in a study of cytomegalovirus exposure and HLA in healthy donors. On this clone itself: Antigen unknown.

Study results and limitations: It was in a later analysis that TCR association rates were seen to vary by HLA locus, highest for DRB1 and lowest for HLA-C. The authors later found most CMV-associated TCR beta chains appeared HLA-restricted. In a later analysis, an Asian-associated ancestry cluster reportedly showed fewer N-insertions than the 666-donor mean.

60 Vbeta and 13 Jbeta primers were used in PCR. The method was immunoSEQ multiplex PCR; TCRdb's version includes in-frame clones alone and lacks a portion of them. The sample shows about 180,000 clones, roughly 79% of them seen only once. Sequenced sample: PBMCs. The TCR comes from a man in his forties in good health and CMV-seropositive.

This CDR3 reads CASSATSAPINEQFF. DNA for the CDR3: TGTGCCAGCAGCGCTACTAGCGCGCCCATCAATGAGCAGTTCTTC. The chain is built from TRBV9 and TRBJ2-1, with 7 bases lining up with TRBD2. Germline assignment: CDR1 SGDLS and CDR2 YYNGEE. The CDR3 has 15 residues. V shed 3 bases, J shed 6 bases, and the junction held 9 bases outside the gene matches. The full variable domain, with the rest looked up from reference TRBV9 and TRBJ2-1, is DSGVTQTPKHLITATGQRVTLRCSPRSGDLSVYWYQQSLDQGLQFLIQYYNGEERAKGNILERFSAQQFPDLHSELNLSSLELGDSALYFCASSATSAPINEQFFGPGTRLTVL.